This TCR beta chain was captured in a study of blood T cell repertoires in COVID-19. From germline, CDR1 is SGHAT and CDR2 FQDESV (reference sequence). CDR3 length: 16 residues. The junction had 13 bases not matched to a gene; V was cut back by 5 bases and J by 4 bases. Under the authors' procedure: Reference gene primer amplification in the assay estimated nucleated cell counts. Clones were read by immunoSEQ multiplex PCR, and TCRdb kept only the in-frame ones, dropping some. V and J calls and clone size are as listed in that table; D and trimming were resolved from the DNA. The repertoire holds about 240,000 clones, with around 83% as singletons.

The chain is built from TRBV11-1 and TRBJ2-7; 8 bases match TRBD1. The receptor's source is a woman older than 75 with acute or convalescent COVID-19. Sequencing used peripheral blood. This CDR3 reads CASSTPRDRTSYEQYF. CDR3 DNA: TGTGCCAGCAGCACCCCTCGGGACAGGACCTCTTACGAGCAGTACTTC.